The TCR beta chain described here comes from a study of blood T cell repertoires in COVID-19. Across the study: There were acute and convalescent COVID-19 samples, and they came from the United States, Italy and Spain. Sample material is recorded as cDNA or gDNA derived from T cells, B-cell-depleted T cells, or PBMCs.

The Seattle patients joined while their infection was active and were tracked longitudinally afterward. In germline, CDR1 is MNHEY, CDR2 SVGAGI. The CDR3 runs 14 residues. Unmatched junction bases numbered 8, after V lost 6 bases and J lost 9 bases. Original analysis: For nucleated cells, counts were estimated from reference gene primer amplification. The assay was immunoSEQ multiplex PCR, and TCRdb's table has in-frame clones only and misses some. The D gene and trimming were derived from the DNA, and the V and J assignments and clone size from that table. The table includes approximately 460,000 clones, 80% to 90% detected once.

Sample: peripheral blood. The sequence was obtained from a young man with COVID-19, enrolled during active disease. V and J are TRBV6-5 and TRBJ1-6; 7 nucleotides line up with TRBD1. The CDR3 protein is CASSPRDSGSPLHF. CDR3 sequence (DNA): TGTGCCAGCAGCCCCAGGGACAGTGGTTCACCCCTCCACTTT.